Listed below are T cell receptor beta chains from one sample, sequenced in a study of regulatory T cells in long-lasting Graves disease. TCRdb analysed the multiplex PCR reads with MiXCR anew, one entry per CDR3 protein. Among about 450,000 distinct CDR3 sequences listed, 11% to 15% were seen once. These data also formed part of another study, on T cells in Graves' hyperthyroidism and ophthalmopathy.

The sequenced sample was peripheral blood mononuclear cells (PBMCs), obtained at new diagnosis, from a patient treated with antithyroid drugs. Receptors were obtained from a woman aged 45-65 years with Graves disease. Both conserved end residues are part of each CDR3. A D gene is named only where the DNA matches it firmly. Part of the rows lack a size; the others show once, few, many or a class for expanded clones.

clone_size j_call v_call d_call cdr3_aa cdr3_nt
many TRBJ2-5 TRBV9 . CASSVEGRQETQYF TGTGCCAGCAGCGTAGAGGGGAGACAAGAGACCCAGTACTTC
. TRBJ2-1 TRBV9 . CASSGGGGISYNEQFF TGTGCCAGCAGCGGAGGGGGCGGGATTTCCTACAATGAGCAGTTCTTC
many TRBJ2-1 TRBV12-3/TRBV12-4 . CASSFWQGRNNEQFF TGTGCCAGCAGTTTTTGGCAGGGTAGGAACAATGAGCAGTTCTTC
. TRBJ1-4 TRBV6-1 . CASSVGNEKLFF TGTGCCAGCAGTGTTGGAAATGAAAAACTGTTTTTT
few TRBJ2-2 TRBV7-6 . CASRRTLANTGELFF TGTGCCAGCAGACGGACACTTGCAAACACCGGGGAGCTGTTTTTT
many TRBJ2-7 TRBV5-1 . CASSLTESSYEQYF TGCGCCAGCAGCTTAACGGAAAGCTCCTACGAGCAGTACTTC
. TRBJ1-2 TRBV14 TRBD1 CASSQRSPTGPHFYGYTF TGTGCCAGCAGCCAAAGATCCCCGACAGGGCCTCACTTCTATGGCTACACCTTC
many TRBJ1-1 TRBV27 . CASSPSRLNTEAFF TGTGCCAGCAGTCCGTCGAGGCTCAACACTGAAGCTTTCTTT
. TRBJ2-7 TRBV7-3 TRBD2 CASSPGLAGALREQYF TGTGCCAGCTCACCGGGACTAGCGGGAGCCCTAAGAGAGCAGTACTTC
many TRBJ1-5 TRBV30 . CAWSVDQPQHF TGTGCCTGGAGTGTGGATCAGCCCCAGCATTTT
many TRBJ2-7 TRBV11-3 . CASSVESCILDEQYF TGTGCCAGCAGCGTCGAGTCTTGCATTCTGGACGAGCAGTACTTC
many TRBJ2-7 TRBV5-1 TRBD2 CASSLTSGKTYEQYF TGCGCCAGCAGCCTGACTAGCGGAAAGACCTACGAGCAGTACTTC
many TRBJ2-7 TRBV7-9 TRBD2 CASSLSGNPYEQYF TGTGCCAGCAGCCTTAGCGGGAACCCCTACGAGCAGTACTTC
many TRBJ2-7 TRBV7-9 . CASSLERNDEQYF TGTGCCAGCAGCTTAGAAAGGAACGACGAGCAGTACTTC
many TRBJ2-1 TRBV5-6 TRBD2 CASSLGLAGAPEQFF TGTGCCAGCAGCCTTGGACTAGCGGGAGCTCCTGAGCAGTTCTTC
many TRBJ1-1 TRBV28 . CASSLRPGSTHEAFF TGTGCCAGCAGTTTACGGCCGGGAAGTACCCATGAAGCTTTCTTT